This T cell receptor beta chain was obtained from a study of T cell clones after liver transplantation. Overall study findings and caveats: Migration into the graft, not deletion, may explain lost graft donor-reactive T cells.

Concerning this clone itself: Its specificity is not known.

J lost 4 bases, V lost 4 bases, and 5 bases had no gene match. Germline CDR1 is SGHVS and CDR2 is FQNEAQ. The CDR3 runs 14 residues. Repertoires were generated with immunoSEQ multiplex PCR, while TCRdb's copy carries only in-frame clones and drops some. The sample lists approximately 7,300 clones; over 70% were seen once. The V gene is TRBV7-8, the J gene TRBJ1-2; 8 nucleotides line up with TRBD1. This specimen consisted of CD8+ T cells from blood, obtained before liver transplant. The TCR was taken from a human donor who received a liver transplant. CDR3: CASSSGTGGYGYTF. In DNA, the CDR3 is TGTGCCAGCAGCTCCGGTACAGGGGGCTATGGCTACACCTTC. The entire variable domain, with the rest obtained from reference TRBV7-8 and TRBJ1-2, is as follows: GAGVSQSPRYKVAKRGQDVALRCDPISGHVSLFWYQQALGQGPEFLTYFQNEAQLDKSGLPSDRFFAERPEGSVSTLKIQRTQQEDSAVYLCASSSGTGGYGYTFGSGTRLTVV.